Below, one TCR beta chain is given with its context. The sample is drawn from a study of T cell responses to AZD1222 COVID-19 vaccine. CDR3 length: 12 amino acids. The germline V and J ends were trimmed by 3 bases and 6 bases, with 3 bases remaining between them. CDR1 and CDR2 from the germline V gene are KGHSH and LQKENI. Samples with a second dose at about 4 or about 12 weeks were pooled together. Profiling relied on immunoSEQ multiplex PCR, and the TCRdb table lists in-frame clones only, not all of them. The data hold 160,000 or so clones, with 85% to 90% observed a single time. This receptor was obtained from an adult who received the AZD1222 COVID-19 vaccine. This chain uses TRBV18 with TRBJ2-6; D gene uncertain. The sample here was peripheral blood, taken 28 days after the second AZD1222 dose. The CDR3 DNA sequence: TGTGCCAGCTCACCGGAGGCCAACGTCCTGACTTTC. The encoded protein is CASSPEANVLTF.